Listed below are T cell receptor beta chains from one sample, sequenced in a study of cytomegalovirus exposure and HLA in healthy donors. Clones were sequenced by immunoSEQ multiplex PCR, and TCRdb holds only the in-frame ones, with some missing. The sample holds about 54,000 clones; around nine tenths are singletons and the top ten take about 8.8%. The sequencing sample was made of PBMCs. Receptor source: a woman younger than 35 in good health and CMV-seropositive. Both conserved end residues are part of each CDR3. The order of the fields is V gene, J gene, CDR3 protein.

>TRBV6-5|TRBJ2-7
CASSSAGSPYEQYF
>TRBV13|TRBJ2-5
CASSLASGEETQYF
>TRBV30|TRBJ2-7
CAYRPGLAGGLNEQYF
>TRBV28|TRBJ1-1
CASSSIYAGTADSPVNTEAFF
>TRBV23-1|TRBJ2-4
CASSHGGGDIQYF
>TRBV4-2|TRBJ1-1
CASSRVGQGNTEAFF
>TRBV19|TRBJ2-1
CASSKGLAGGLVEQFF
>TRBV5-6|TRBJ2-2
CASSSTGADTGELFF
>TRBV7-3|TRBJ2-2
CASSLGTSITGELFF
>TRBV6-1|TRBJ1-3
CASSAIAGSGNTIYF
>TRBV6-1|TRBJ1-2
CASRLNPGTEDGYTF
>TRBV7-9|TRBJ2-1
CASSLGGRNEQFF
>TRBV10-3|TRBJ1-2
CAISEEVPYGYTF
>TRBV29-1|TRBJ1-4
CSVGGQGEKLFF
>TRBV18|TRBJ2-3
CASSPSGGVSDTQYF
>TRBV7-9|TRBJ1-6
CASSFSGGGSNSPLHF
>TRBV28|TRBJ1-2
CASRMGQGGGYTF
>TRBV5-6|TRBJ1-2
CASTLGPTELVAGYTF
>TRBV6-5|TRBJ1-6
CASMRRAYNSPLHF
>TRBV2|TRBJ2-5
CASSEFILSLARTGETQYF
>TRBV5-1|TRBJ2-7
CASSLVAGRSYEQYF
>TRBV21-1|TRBJ1-2
CASSKTGGYGYTF
>TRBV5-4|TRBJ2-6
CASSTGAGGVGANVLTF
>TRBV21-1|TRBJ1-2
CASSPRGTANYGYTF
>TRBV7-6|TRBJ1-1
CASSSDRGEGAFF
>TRBV7-2|TRBJ2-7
CASSLERGGGYEQYF
>TRBV11-3|TRBJ1-1
CASSLETGGANTEAFF
>TRBV27|TRBJ1-2
CASSLTGTTYGYTF
>TRBV6-1|TRBJ1-2
CASSLHRDYGYTF
>TRBV7-9|TRBJ2-7
CASSASGQSYEQYF
>TRBV7-9|TRBJ2-7
CASSLSGQGTRYEQYF
>TRBV7-3|TRBJ1-1
CASSSRRQGTNTEAFF
>TRBV7-2|TRBJ2-4
CASSPPGQRAIQYF
>TRBV5-8|TRBJ1-4
CASSYGGSGVLFF
>TRBV6-1|TRBJ1-5
CASSATGSNQPQHF
>TRBV19|TRBJ2-1
CASSMGYSYNEQFF
>TRBV30|TRBJ1-2
CAWSPTGETLNYGYTF
>TRBV4-3|TRBJ1-2
CASSQDLDRGRGNGYTF
>TRBV11-2|TRBJ1-5
CASSWASGTGAGQQHF
>TRBV7-3|TRBJ2-3
CASSLRGNGATDTQYF
>TRBV6-6|TRBJ2-5
CASRITYRQEGTQYF
>TRBV28|TRBJ2-3
CASSLIGQGHLDTQYF
>TRBV7-2|TRBJ2-5
CASSAGLAGALQETQYF
>TRBV28|TRBJ1-2
CASSPSPGTNYGYTF
>TRBV19|TRBJ1-2
CASSPTTGKYGYTF
>TRBV11-1|TRBJ1-6
CASSARDRDSPLHF
>TRBV13|TRBJ2-7
CASSFGRASYEQYF
>TRBV4-2|TRBJ2-1
CASSQDYTAYNEQFF
>TRBV18|TRBJ1-5
CASSIDTNQPQHF
>TRBV15|TRBJ1-1
CATSRDHRAAEAFF